This passage covers 6 T cell receptor beta chains from one sample sequenced in a study of blood T cell repertoires in COVID-19. Clones were sequenced by immunoSEQ multiplex PCR, and TCRdb holds only the in-frame ones, with some missing. The repertoire holds about 380,000 clones, with around 89% as singletons. The sample was peripheral blood. These receptors were obtained from a man between 35 and 55 years old with acute or convalescent COVID-19.

CDR3 sequence: CSAPRGVHYGYTF. The CDR3 bases are TGCAGCGCTCCACGGGGGGTGCACTATGGCTACACCTTC. This rearrangement joins TRBV29-1 to TRBJ1-2; tentative D call: TRBD1 (5 bases). Trimming left V 7 bases short and J 3 bases short, with 15 bases between. The CDR3 spans 13 residues. CDR1 and CDR2 (germline): SQVTM, ANQGSEA.

The V and J genes are TRBV5-4 and TRBJ1-2; weak D call: TRBD1 (5 bases). This CDR3 is built from 14 residues. Germline V gene data show CDR1 as SGHNT and CDR2 as YYREEE (reference sequence). Trimming cost V 2 bases and J 2 bases, with 10 bases left between them. The CDR3 loop reads CASSFLTANYGYTF. CDR3 bases: TGTGCCAGCAGCTTTCTGACAGCCAACTATGGCTACACCTTC.

The chain joins TRBV3-1 (or the pseudogene TRBV3-2) to TRBJ2-7; TRBD2 aligns across 10 bases. The germline V gene has CDR1 LGHDT and CDR2 YNNKEL (reference sequence). The CDR3 runs to 16 residues. With V trimmed by 4 bases and J by 1 base, 7 bases remained unmatched. The CDR3 here is CASSPRAGGPSYEQYF. The CDR3, as DNA: TGTGCCAGCAGCCCGAGAGCGGGAGGGCCGTCCTACGAGCAGTACTTC.

This clone was detected a few times. The chain has TRBV19 and TRBJ2-7, with 10 bases identical to TRBD1. Germline V gives CDR1 LNHDA, CDR2 SQIVND (reference sequence). The CDR3 covers 15 residues. With V trimmed by 6 bases and J by 5 bases, 10 bases remained unmatched. CDR3 nucleotide sequence: TGTGCCAGTAGGAACCCGGGACAGGGGAACGACGAGCAGTACTTC. Translating it yields CASRNPGQGNDEQYF.

V usage is TRBV29-1 and J usage is TRBJ1-1, with D unclear. Trimming pared 7 bases from V and 3 bases from J, leaving 15 bases between. From germline, CDR1 is SQVTM and CDR2 ANQGSEA. The CDR3 consists of 13 residues. CDR3 sequence: CSAQLGRYTEAFF. CDR3 sequence (DNA): TGCAGCGCGCAATTAGGGAGGTACACTGAAGCTTTCTTT.

The chain uses TRBV6-5 and TRBJ1-2; tentative D call: TRBD1 (6 bases). V dropped 6 bases and J dropped 4 bases, with 15 bases sitting between them. The CDR3 consists of 14 residues. Germline V gene lookup returns CDR1 MNHEY and CDR2 SVGAGI. The CDR3 protein is CASRDPGQGYGYTF. The CDR3, as DNA: TGTGCCAGCAGGGATCCGGGACAAGGCTATGGCTACACCTTC.